This entry lists 3 T cell receptor beta chains sequenced from one sample in a study of cytomegalovirus exposure and HLA in healthy donors. The PCR had 60 Vbeta and 13 Jbeta primers. The table came from immunoSEQ multiplex PCR; TCRdb's copy has only in-frame clones and leaves some out. The profile shows over 35,000 clones, around 68% of them singletons. The sequenced material came from PBMCs. The source of these receptors is a man aged 40-55 years in good health and CMV-seronegative.

This chain uses TRBV30 with TRBJ2-2; D remains unclear. Between the trimmed V and J ends, which lost 0 bases and 5 bases, there was a span of 10 bases. The CDR3 extends over 14 amino acids. From germline, CDR1 is GTSNPN and CDR2 SVGIG (reference sequence). The CDR3 protein is CAWSVASGTGELFF. DNA for the CDR3: TGTGCCTGGAGTGTGGCTAGTGGGACCGGGGAGCTGTTTTTT.

This chain joins TRBV10-3 and TRBJ1-2, with 9 bases lining up with TRBD1. Germline values: CDR1 ENHRY, CDR2 SYGVKD. The junction had 4 bases not matched to a gene; V was cut back by 5 bases and J by 0 bases. The CDR3 consists of 15 residues. The CDR3 DNA sequence: TGTGCCATCAGTCCGGGACAGGGCTCTAACTATGGCTACACCTTC. This translates into CAISPGQGSNYGYTF.

The chain is built from TRBV28 and TRBJ2-7, with no clear D. Germline assignment: CDR1 MDHEN and CDR2 SYDVKM. With 5 bases removed from V and 2 bases from J, the gap between germline ends came to 10 bases. This CDR3 contains 13 residues. CDR3 sequence: CASSLERTYEQYF. CDR3 DNA: TGTGCCAGCAGTCTCGAGAGAACCTACGAGCAGTACTTC.